These 21 T cell receptor beta chains were all obtained from the same sample, sequenced in a study of blood T cell repertoires in COVID-19. The data were produced by immunoSEQ multiplex PCR, yet TCRdb's version contains in-frame clones alone and is incomplete. The table lists roughly 140,000 clones, 65% to 85% of them singletons, with under 10% in the top ten. Sequencing was carried out using peripheral blood. The source is a man aged 45 to 65 with active or convalescent COVID-19.

The sample holds one count of this clone. The V call is TRBV5-4, the J call TRBJ1-1, with 7 bases identical to TRBD1. Germline values: CDR1 SGHNT, CDR2 YYREEE (reference sequence). CDR3 size: 14 residues. Trimming cost V 3 bases and J 3 bases; bases outside gene matches: 5. CDR3 nucleotides: TGTGCCAGCAGCTACAGGGGTGGAGACACTGAAGCTTTCTTT. This encodes CASSYRGGDTEAFF.

This clone has just a few counts. The CDR3 sequence: CATWGRSFYGYTF. CDR3 DNA: TGTGCCACCTGGGGGAGGTCCTTCTATGGCTACACCTTC. The chain combines TRBV6-5 with TRBJ1-2, with D possibly TRBD1 on 5 matching bases. Germline values: CDR1 MNHEY, CDR2 SVGAGI. The germline V and J ends were trimmed by 10 bases and 4 bases, with 16 bases remaining between them. This CDR3 is built from 13 residues.

The V and J genes are TRBV28 and TRBJ2-2, with 14 nucleotides matching TRBD2. Germline V gene data show CDR1 as MDHEN and CDR2 as SYDVKM. V dropped 11 bases and J dropped 6; count of bases not matched to a gene: 8. The CDR3 has 15 amino acids. The CDR3 coding sequence is TGTGCCGTCCCGGGACTAGCGGGAGTCCCCGGGGAGCTGTTTTTT. Its protein product is CAVPGLAGVPGELFF.

The J gene is TRBJ1-3, the V gene TRBV28; D possibly corresponds to TRBD1 (5 bases). Germline V gene sequence: CDR1 MDHEN, CDR2 SYDVKM. The CDR3 is made up of 15 amino acids. Trimming pared 2 bases from V and 1 base from J, leaving 9 bases between. In nucleotides, the CDR3 is TGTGCCAGCAGTTTAATGGACACTTCTGGAAACACCATATATTTT. Protein: CASSLMDTSGNTIYF.

This chain links TRBV9 with TRBJ1-5; 9 bases align to TRBD1. Germline-derived CDR1 and CDR2 are SGDLS and YYNGEE. The CDR3 loop spans 16 amino acids. After removal of 4 bases from V and 5 bases from J, the junction contained 10 bases not matched to a gene. This CDR3 is CASSSRTGEVDQPQHF. As DNA, the CDR3 is TGTGCCAGCAGCTCCCGGACAGGGGAGGTAGATCAGCCCCAGCATTTT.

This chain links TRBV7-9 with TRBJ1-1; no clear D. This CDR3 spans 12 amino acids. Germline values: CDR1 SEHNR, CDR2 FQNEAQ (reference sequence). V was shortened by 4 bases and J by 2 bases, with 5 bases between the two germline ends. The CDR3 is CASSSHNTEAFF. Here the CDR3 DNA reads TGTGCCAGCAGCTCCCATAACACTGAAGCTTTCTTT.

The sample holds one count of this clone. The chain uses TRBV2 and TRBJ2-5; the D gene is possibly TRBD2 (7 bases). The CDR3 loop spans 15 amino acids. V lost 4 bases to trimming and J lost 4 bases, with 16 bases between them. The germline V gene encodes CDR1 SNHLY and CDR2 FYNNEI. The CDR3 nucleotides are TGTGCCAGCAGTGGAAAAACAGGGAGGGGAGAGACCCAGTACTTC. Residues: CASSGKTGRGETQYF.

This clone was detected only a few times. V usage is TRBV11-3 and J usage is TRBJ2-1; perhaps TRBD1 as D (5 bases). The V and J ends lost 1 base and 6 bases respectively, with 10 bases between them. The CDR3 is made up of 14 amino acids. Germline loops: CDR1 SGHNT, CDR2 YENEEA. CDR3 bases: TGTGCCAGCAGCTTAGGGGGCTATGGCAATGAGCAGTTCTTC. Residues: CASSLGGYGNEQFF.

V is TRBV3-1 (or the pseudogene TRBV3-2) and J is TRBJ2-6; 7 nucleotides agree with TRBD1. The germline CDR1 and CDR2 sequences are LGHDT and YNNKEL (reference sequence). The CDR3 extends over 17 amino acids. V gave up 5 bases and J gave up 1 base; unmatched junction bases: 8. The CDR3 nucleotides are TGTGCCAGCAGCGGTCCGGGACAGAAATCTGGGGCCAACGTCCTGACTTTC. Translation: CASSGPGQKSGANVLTF.

This clone was seen a handful of times. The rearrangement uses TRBV27 and TRBJ1-2, with D uncertain. V was pared by 3 bases and J by 2 bases, with 19 bases between. CDR1 is MNHEY, CDR2 SMNVEV, per germline (reference sequence). The CDR3 is 17 residues long. CDR3 nucleotide sequence: TGTGCCAGCAGTTTCTATATAGGCACGGGCGGGAACTATGGCTACACCTTC. Its translation is CASSFYIGTGGNYGYTF.

The chain couples TRBV28 to TRBJ1-6; TRBD1 agrees at 11 bases. With 6 bases clipped from V and 11 bases from J, the junction kept 9 bases outside the gene matches. From germline, CDR1 is MDHEN and CDR2 SYDVKM. The CDR3 is made up of 15 amino acids. CDR3 DNA sequence: TGTGCCAGCAGGTCCGAGGGACAGGGGGTAACACCCCTCCACTTT. This gives the protein CASRSEGQGVTPLHF.

This chain joins TRBV4-1 and TRBJ2-3; 9 bases align to TRBD1. J lost 5 bases, V lost 0 bases, and 0 bases had no gene match. The CDR3 has 14 amino acids. Germline V gene sequence: CDR1 MGHRA, CDR2 YSYEKL. In DNA, the CDR3 is TGCGCCAGCAGCCAAGAGACAGGGGGAGATACGCAGTATTTT. It codes for CASSQETGGDTQYF.

This clone has just a few counts. The V gene is TRBV7-6, the J gene TRBJ2-4, with TRBD1 matching over 8 bases. From germline, CDR1 is SGHVS and CDR2 FNYEAQ. Trimming cost V 6 bases and J 11 bases; bases outside gene matches: 15. The CDR3 contains 15 residues. The CDR3 DNA sequence: TGTGCCAGCAGTCCCTCCGGGACAGGAACGCAAGTTCAGTACTTC. This gives the protein CASSPSGTGTQVQYF.

The chain uses TRBV27 and TRBJ1-2, with D possibly being TRBD1 (6 bases). V lost 4 bases and J 5 bases, leaving 14 bases between the germline ends. CDR1 MNHEY and CDR2 SMNVEV come from the germline V gene (reference sequence). The CDR3 loop spans 14 amino acids. The CDR3 is CASSYWGPSYGYTF. The CDR3 region has the DNA TGTGCCAGCAGTTACTGGGGGCCTTCATATGGCTACACCTTC.

This sequence joins TRBV2 and TRBJ1-5; TRBD1 matches 10 bases. CDR1 is SNHLY and CDR2 is FYNNEI in the germline V gene. This CDR3 is 15 amino acids long. With V trimmed by 5 bases and J by 7 bases, 8 bases remained unmatched. CDR3 sequence: CASSMTGGREQPQHF. CDR3 coding DNA: TGTGCCAGCAGTATGACAGGGGGCCGGGAACAGCCCCAGCATTTT.

This chain uses TRBV6-1 with TRBJ2-3, with 11 positions matching TRBD2. This CDR3 is built from 17 residues. CDR1 and CDR2 from the germline V gene are MNHNS and SASEGT. J was trimmed by 5 bases and V by 0 bases; bases with no gene match: 7. DNA for the CDR3: TGTGCCAGCAGTGAAGCCGTAGCGGGAGGGCATAGAGATACGCAGTATTTT. Its protein product is CASSEAVAGGHRDTQYF.

This chain connects TRBV30 to TRBJ1-2; D unresolved. The ends were cut back, 3 bases at V and 5 bases at J, with 10 bases in the middle. The germline V gene has CDR1 GTSNPN and CDR2 SVGIG (reference sequence). CDR3 length equals 12 residues. The CDR3 region is CAWRTIAYGYTF. The CDR3 coding sequence is TGTGCCTGGAGAACCATAGCATATGGCTACACCTTC.

This clone appeared once. Sequence at one end of the junction differs from germline and may be a read error. This chain joins TRBV7-8 and TRBJ1-4; 9 bases are shared with TRBD1. The CDR3 covers 14 residues. Germline lookup yields CDR1 SGHVS and CDR2 FQNEAQ. CDR3 nucleotide sequence: TGTGCCAACAGCTTAGACAGGGGGAGGGAAAAACTGTTTTTT. Translating it yields CANSLDRGREKLFF.

J is TRBJ2-7 and V is TRBV3-1 (or the pseudogene TRBV3-2), with 14 bases lining up with TRBD2. Losses at the gene ends were 1 base for V and 0 bases for J; bases not matched to a gene: 5. The CDR3 extends over 18 amino acids. The germline V gene encodes CDR1 LGHDT and CDR2 YNNKEL (reference sequence). CDR3 amino acids: CASSQVGLAGGSSYEQYF. The CDR3 DNA reads as TGTGCCAGCAGCCAAGTCGGACTAGCGGGAGGTAGCTCCTACGAGCAGTACTTC.

This chain links TRBV28 with TRBJ1-1; 7 bases line up with TRBD1. Germline V gene lookup returns CDR1 MDHEN and CDR2 SYDVKM. The CDR3 is made up of 12 amino acids. Trimming cost V 5 bases and J 9 bases; bases outside gene matches: 6. The CDR3 region has the DNA TGTGCCAGCAGTGGGACAGCGCCGCAAGCTTTCTTT. It encodes CASSGTAPQAFF.

The chain is built from TRBV28 and TRBJ2-7; no clear D gene. The germline CDR1 and CDR2 sequences are MDHEN and SYDVKM. CDR3 size: 15 residues. V was pared by 5 bases and J by 3 bases, with 17 bases between. CDR3 bases: TGTGCCAGCAGTCCTCCTAACTCGTACCTCTACGAGCAGTACTTC. The encoded protein is CASSPPNSYLYEQYF.